This T cell receptor (beta chain) was identified in a study of shared clonotypes between healthy human individuals. Germline V gene data show CDR1 as SSHAT and CDR2 as FNYEAQ (reference sequence). The CDR3 sequence is 12 residues long. Concerning this clone itself: Its antigen is not identified. The junction and the germline gene differ at one end; a read error may be behind it.

The study's findings and limits: Read depth was anticipated to influence clonotype sharing among donors.

The table came from immunoSEQ multiplex PCR; TCRdb's copy has only in-frame clones and leaves some out. The sample carries just over 2,000,000 clones, 85% to 95% recorded once. Sequencing used naive CD4+ T cells sorted from blood. As for subset: CD45RA+ positively selected. The sequence came from a man younger than 35 in good health. This sequence joins TRBV7-7 and TRBJ2-5, with D tentatively TRBD1 (6 bases). In DNA, the CDR3 is TGTGCTAGCAGTACAGGGTTAGAGACCCAGTACTTC. This codes for CASSTGLETQYF. Based on the CDR3 plus reference TRBV7-7 and TRBJ2-5, the full variable domain is GAGVSQSPRYKVTKRGQDVTLRCDPISSHATLYWYQQALGQGPEFLTYFNYEAQPDKSGLPSDRFSAERPEGSISTLTIQRTEQRDSAMYRCASSTGLETQYFGPGTRLLVL.